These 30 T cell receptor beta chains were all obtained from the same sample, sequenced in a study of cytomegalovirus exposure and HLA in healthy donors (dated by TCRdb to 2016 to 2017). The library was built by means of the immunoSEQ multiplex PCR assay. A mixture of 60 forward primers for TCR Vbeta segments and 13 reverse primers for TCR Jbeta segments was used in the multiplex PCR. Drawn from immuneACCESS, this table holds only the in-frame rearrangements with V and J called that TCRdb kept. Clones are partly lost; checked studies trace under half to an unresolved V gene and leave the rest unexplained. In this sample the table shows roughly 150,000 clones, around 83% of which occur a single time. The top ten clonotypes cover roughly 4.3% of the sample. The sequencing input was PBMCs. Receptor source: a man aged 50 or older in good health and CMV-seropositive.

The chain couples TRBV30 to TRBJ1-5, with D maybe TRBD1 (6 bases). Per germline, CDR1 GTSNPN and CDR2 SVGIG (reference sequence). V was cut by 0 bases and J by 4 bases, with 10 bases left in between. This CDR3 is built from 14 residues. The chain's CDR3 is CAWSVGHRNQPQHF. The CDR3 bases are TGTGCCTGGAGTGTGGGACATCGGAATCAGCCCCAGCATTTT.

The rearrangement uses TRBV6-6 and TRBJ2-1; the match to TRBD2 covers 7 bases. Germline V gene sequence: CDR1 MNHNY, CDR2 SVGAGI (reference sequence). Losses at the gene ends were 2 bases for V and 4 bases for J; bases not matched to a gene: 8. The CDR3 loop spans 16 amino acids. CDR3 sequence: CASSYRAGGRYNEQFF. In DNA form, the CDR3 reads TGTGCCAGCAGTTACAGAGCCGGGGGGAGATACAATGAGCAGTTCTTC.

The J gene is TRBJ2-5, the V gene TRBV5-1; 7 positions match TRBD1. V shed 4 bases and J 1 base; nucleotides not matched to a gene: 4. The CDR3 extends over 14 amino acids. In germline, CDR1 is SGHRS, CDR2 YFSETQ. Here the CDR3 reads CASSVWDSQETQYF. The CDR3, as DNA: TGCGCCAGCAGCGTCTGGGACAGCCAAGAGACCCAGTACTTC.

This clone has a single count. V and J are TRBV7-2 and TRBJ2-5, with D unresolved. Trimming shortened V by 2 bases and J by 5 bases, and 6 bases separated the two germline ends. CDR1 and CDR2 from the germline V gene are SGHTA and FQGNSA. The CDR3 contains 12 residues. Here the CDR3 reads CASSLLRETQYF. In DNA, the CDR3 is TGTGCCAGCAGCTTACTTCGGGAGACCCAGTACTTC. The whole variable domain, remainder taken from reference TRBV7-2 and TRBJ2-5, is GAGVSQSPSNKVTEKGKDVELRCDPISGHTALYWYRQSLGQGLEFLIYFQGNSAPDKSGLPSDRFSAERTGGSVSTLTIQRTQQEDSAVYLCASSLLRETQYFGPGTRLLVL.

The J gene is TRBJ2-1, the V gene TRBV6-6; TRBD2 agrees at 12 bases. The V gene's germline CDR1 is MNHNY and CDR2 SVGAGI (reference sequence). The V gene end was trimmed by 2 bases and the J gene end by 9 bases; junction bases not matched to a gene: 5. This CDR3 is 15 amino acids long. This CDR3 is CASSYRLAGEGEQFF. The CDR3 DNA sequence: TGTGCCAGCAGTTACCGACTAGCGGGAGAAGGTGAGCAGTTCTTC.

The CDR3 region is CASSDPLGGGRWNQPQHF. CDR3 DNA sequence: TGTGCCAGCAGTGACCCGCTCGGGGGGGGGCGATGGAATCAGCCCCAGCATTTT. The rearrangement joins TRBV6-1 to TRBJ1-5, with D possibly being TRBD1 (6 bases). V lost 3 bases and J 4 bases, leaving 22 bases between the germline ends. The germline CDR1 and CDR2 sequences are MNHNS and SASEGT. The CDR3 contains 18 residues.

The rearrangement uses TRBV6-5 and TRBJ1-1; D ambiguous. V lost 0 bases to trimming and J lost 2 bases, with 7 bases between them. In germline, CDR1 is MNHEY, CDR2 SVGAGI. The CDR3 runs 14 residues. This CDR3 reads CASSYSQTNTEAFF. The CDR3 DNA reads TGTGCCAGCAGTTACTCCCAAACAAACACTGAAGCTTTCTTT.

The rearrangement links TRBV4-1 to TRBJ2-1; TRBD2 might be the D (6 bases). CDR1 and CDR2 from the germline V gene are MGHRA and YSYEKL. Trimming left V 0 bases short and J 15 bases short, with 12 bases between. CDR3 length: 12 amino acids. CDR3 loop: CASSQETGDRFF. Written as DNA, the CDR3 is TGCGCCAGCAGCCAAGAGACGGGGGATCGGTTCTTC.

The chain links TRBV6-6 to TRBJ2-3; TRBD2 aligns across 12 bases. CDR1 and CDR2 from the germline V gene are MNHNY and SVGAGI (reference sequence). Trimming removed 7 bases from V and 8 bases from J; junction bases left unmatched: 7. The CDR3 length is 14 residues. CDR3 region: CASNPTSGSGTQYF. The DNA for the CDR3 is TGTGCCAGCAACCCGACTAGCGGGAGTGGTACGCAGTATTTT.

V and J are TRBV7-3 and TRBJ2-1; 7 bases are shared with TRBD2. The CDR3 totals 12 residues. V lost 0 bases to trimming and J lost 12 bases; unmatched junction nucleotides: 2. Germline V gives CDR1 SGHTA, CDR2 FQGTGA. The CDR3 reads CASSLTTGGQFF. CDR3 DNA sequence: TGTGCCAGCAGCTTAACGACGGGGGGGCAGTTCTTC.

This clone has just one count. The CDR3 is CASSQLPGGYNEQFF. CDR3 nucleotides: TGTGCCAGCAGCCAACTCCCGGGGGGTTACAATGAGCAGTTCTTC. The gene calls are TRBV7-8 and TRBJ2-1, with TRBD2 matching 7 bases. CDR1 is SGHVS, CDR2 FQNEAQ, per germline. The length of the CDR3 is 15 residues. Trimming took 5 bases from V and 4 from J; bases not matched to a gene: 8. The full variable domain, in which reference TRBV7-8 and TRBJ2-1 provide the parts outside the CDR3, is GAGVSQSPRYKVAKRGQDVALRCDPISGHVSLFWYQQALGQGPEFLTYFQNEAQLDKSGLPSDRFFAERPEGSVSTLKIQRTQQEDSAVYLCASSQLPGGYNEQFFGPGTRLTVL.

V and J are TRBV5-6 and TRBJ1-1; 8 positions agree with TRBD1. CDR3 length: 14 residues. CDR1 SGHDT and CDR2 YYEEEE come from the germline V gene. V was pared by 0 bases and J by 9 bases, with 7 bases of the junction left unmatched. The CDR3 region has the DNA TGTGCCAGCAGCTTGGGACGACAGGGGCTAAAAGCTTTCTTT. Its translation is CASSLGRQGLKAFF. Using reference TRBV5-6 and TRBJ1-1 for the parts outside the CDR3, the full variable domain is DAGVTQSPTHLIKTRGQQVTLRCSPKSGHDTVSWYQQALGQGPQFIFQYYEEEERQRGNFPDRFSGHQFPNYSSELNVNALLLGDSALYLCASSLGRQGLKAFFGQGTRLTVV.

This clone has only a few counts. The DNA for the CDR3 is TGCGCCAGCAGTGTAAGGGGGCGAGAGACCCAGTACTTC. Protein sequence: CASSVRGRETQYF. The rearrangement joins TRBV10-2 to TRBJ2-5; 7 nucleotides align to TRBD1. The CDR3 length is 13 residues. Looked up from germline, CDR1 is WSHSY and CDR2 is SAAADI. J lost 4 bases, V lost 4 bases, and 3 bases had no gene match.

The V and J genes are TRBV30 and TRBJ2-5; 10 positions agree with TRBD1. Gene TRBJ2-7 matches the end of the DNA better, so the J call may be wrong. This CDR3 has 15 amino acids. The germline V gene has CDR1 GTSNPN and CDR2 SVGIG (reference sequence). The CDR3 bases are TGTGCCTGGACCCCCTTGGGACAGGGGTTTTACGAGCAGTACTTC. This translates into CAWTPLGQGFYEQYF.

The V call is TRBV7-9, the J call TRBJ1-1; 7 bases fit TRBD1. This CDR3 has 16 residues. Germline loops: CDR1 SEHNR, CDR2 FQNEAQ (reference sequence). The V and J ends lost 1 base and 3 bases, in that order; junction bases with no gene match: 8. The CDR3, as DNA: TGTGCCAGCAGCTTAGGGGGCAGGGGGAAACACACTGAAGCTTTCTTT. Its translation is CASSLGGRGKHTEAFF.

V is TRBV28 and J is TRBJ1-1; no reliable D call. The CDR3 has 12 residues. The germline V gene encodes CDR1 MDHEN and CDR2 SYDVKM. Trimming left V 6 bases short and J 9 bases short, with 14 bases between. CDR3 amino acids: CASRVTGKQAFF. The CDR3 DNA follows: TGTGCCAGCAGGGTGACCGGGAAACAAGCTTTCTTT.

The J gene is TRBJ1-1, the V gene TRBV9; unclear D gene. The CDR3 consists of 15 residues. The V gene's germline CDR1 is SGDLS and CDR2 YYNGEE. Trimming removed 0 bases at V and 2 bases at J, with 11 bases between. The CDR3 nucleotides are TGTGCCAGCAGCGTAGAACCGAACTCTAACACTGAAGCTTTCTTT. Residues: CASSVEPNSNTEAFF.

Here the CDR3 DNA reads TGTGCCAGCGCGATAGAGGGCCGCAGCAATCAGCCCCAGCATTTT. Encoded protein: CASAIEGRSNQPQHF. The J gene is TRBJ1-5, the V gene TRBV6-6; D not certain. The CDR3 loop spans 15 amino acids. Germline V gene lookup returns CDR1 MNHNY and CDR2 SVGAGI (reference sequence). The V end was cut by 8 bases, the J end by 1 base, with 15 bases between.

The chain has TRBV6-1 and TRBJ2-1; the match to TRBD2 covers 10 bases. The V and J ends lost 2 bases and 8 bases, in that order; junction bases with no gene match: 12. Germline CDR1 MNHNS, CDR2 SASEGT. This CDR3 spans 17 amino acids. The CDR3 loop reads CASSEKWRTSGTDEQFF. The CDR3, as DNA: TGTGCCAGCAGTGAAAAGTGGAGAACTAGCGGGACCGATGAGCAGTTCTTC.

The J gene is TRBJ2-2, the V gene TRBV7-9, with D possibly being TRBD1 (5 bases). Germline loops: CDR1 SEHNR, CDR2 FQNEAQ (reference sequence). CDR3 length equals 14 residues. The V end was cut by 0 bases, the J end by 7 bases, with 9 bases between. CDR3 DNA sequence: TGTGCCAGCAGCTTAGCGGGGCAAGTCGGGGAGCTGTTTTTT. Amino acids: CASSLAGQVGELFF.

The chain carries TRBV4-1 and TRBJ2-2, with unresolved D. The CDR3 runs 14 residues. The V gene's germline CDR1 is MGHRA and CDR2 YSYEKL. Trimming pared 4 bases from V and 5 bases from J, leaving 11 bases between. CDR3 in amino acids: CASSRRTRTGELFF. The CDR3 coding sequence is TGCGCCAGCAGCCGACGAACGCGGACCGGGGAGCTGTTTTTT.

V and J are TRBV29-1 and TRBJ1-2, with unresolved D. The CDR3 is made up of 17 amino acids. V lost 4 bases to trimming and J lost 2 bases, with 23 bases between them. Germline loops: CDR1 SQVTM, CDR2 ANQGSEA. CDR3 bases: TGCAGCGTTGGTTATCTGGGCTACAGCCCCACAAACTATGGCTACACCTTC. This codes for CSVGYLGYSPTNYGYTF.

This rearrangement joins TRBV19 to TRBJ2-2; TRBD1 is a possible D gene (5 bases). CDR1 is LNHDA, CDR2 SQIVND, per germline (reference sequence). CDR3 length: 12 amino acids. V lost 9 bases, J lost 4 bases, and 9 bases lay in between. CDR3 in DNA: TGTGCCAGCTCAGACAGCACCGGGGAGCTGTTTTTT. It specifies CASSDSTGELFF.

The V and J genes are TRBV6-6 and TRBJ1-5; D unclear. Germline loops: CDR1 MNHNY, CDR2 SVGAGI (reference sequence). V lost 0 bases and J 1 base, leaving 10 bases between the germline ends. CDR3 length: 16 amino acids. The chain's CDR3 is CASSYSLAGSNQPQHF. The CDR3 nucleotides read TGTGCCAGCAGTTACTCCTTGGCGGGAAGCAATCAGCCCCAGCATTTT.

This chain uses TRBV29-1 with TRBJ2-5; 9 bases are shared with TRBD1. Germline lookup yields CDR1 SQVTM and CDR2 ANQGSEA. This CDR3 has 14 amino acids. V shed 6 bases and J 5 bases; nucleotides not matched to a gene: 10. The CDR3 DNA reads TGCAGCGTCCTTCCGGGACAGGGTCGGGAGACCCAGTACTTC. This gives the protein CSVLPGQGRETQYF. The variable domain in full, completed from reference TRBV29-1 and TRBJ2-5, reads SAVISQKPSRDICQRGTSLTIQCQVDSQVTMMFWYRQQPGQSLTLIATANQGSEATYESGFVIDKFPISRPNLTFSTLTVSNMSPEDSSIYLCSVLPGQGRETQYFGPGTRLLVL.

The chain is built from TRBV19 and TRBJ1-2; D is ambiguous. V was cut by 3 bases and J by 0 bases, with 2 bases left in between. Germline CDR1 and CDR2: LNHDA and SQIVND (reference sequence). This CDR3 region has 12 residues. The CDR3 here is CASSIANYGYTF. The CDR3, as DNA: TGTGCCAGTAGTATCGCTAACTATGGCTACACCTTC.

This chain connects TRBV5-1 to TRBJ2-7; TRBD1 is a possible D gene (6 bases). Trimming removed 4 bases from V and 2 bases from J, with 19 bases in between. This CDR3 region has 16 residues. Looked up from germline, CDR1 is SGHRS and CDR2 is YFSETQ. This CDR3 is CASSHRDKTFAYEQYF. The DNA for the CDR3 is TGCGCCAGCAGCCACCGGGACAAAACCTTCGCCTACGAGCAGTACTTC.

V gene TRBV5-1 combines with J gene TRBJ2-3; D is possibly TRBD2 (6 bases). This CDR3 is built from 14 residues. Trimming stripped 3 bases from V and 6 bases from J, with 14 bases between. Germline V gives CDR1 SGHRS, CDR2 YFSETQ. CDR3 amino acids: CASSSMTGVDTQYF. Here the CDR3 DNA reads TGCGCCAGCAGCTCTATGACGGGGGTGGATACGCAGTATTTT. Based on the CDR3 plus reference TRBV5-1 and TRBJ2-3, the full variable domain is KAGVTQTPRYLIKTRGQQVTLSCSPISGHRSVSWYQQTPGQGLQFLFEYFSETQRNKGNFPGRFSGRQFSNSRSEMNVSTLELGDSALYLCASSSMTGVDTQYFGPGTRLTVL.

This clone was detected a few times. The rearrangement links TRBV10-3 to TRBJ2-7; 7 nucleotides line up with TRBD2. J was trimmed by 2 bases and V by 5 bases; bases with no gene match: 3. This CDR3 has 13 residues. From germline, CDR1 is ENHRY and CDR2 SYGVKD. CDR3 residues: CAISPGTTYEQYF. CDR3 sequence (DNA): TGTGCCATCAGTCCCGGGACTACCTACGAGCAGTACTTC.

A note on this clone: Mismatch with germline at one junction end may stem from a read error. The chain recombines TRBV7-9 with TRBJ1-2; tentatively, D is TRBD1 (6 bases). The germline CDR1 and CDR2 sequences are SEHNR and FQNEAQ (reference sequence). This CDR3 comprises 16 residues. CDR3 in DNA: TGTTCCAGCAGCTTGGGTGCGGCGGCAGGGGTATATGGCTACACCTTC. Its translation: CSSSLGAAAGVYGYTF. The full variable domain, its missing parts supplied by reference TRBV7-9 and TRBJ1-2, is DTGVSQNPRHKITKRGQNVTFRCDPISEHNRLYWYRQTLGQGPEFLTYFQNEAQLEKSRLLSDRFSAERPKGSFSTLEIQRTEQGDSAMYLCSSSLGAAAGVYGYTFGSGTRLTVV.